These 16 T cell receptor beta chains originate from one sample sequenced in a study of T cell repertoires in cytomegalovirus infection (dated by TCRdb to between 2018 and 2021). Sequencing instrument: Illumina HiSeq 1500. TCRdb reworked the public reads: Q25 trimming with fastp, MiXCR clone assembly, productive beta chains retained. Entries are consolidated by CDR3 protein sequence, retaining the most common genes and DNA. Counted in this sample were 740,000 or so distinct CDR3 sequences; roughly a third of them appeared once. The ten largest clones represent roughly 2.9% of the sample. Sequencing used PBMCs. These receptors all come from a human donor in good health (CMV status not recorded). Some clones in this sample may be carry-over from other donors' samples.

The rearrangement links TRBV7-2 to TRBJ2-5; D not certain. CDR3 length equals 14 residues. Trimming pared 6 bases from V and 5 bases from J, leaving 16 bases between. From germline, CDR1 is SGHTA and CDR2 FQGNSA. The CDR3 is CASRPPPRLETQYF. The CDR3 DNA reads TGTGCCAGCAGACCCCCTCCTCGGTTGGAGACCCAGTACTTC.

This clonotype was detected only a few times. This chain connects TRBV6-1 to TRBJ1-2; 7 bases map to TRBD1. V shed 6 bases and J 5 bases; nucleotides not matched to a gene: 9. CDR1 and CDR2 from the germline V gene are MNHNS and SASEGT. The CDR3 spans 14 residues. The CDR3 DNA is TGTGCCAGCAGCATTGGGACAGCCTTTTATGGCTACACCTTC. Amino acids: CASSIGTAFYGYTF.

The chain couples TRBV20-1 to TRBJ2-4; the D gene could be TRBD1 or TRBD2 (5 bases each). The germline CDR1 and CDR2 sequences are DFQATT and SNEGSKA (reference sequence). The length of the CDR3 is 16 residues. V shed 4 bases and J shed 3 bases, with 19 bases lying between them. The CDR3 spells CSAIGTHLRGKNIQYF. DNA of the CDR3: TGCAGTGCTATTGGGACGCACCTCCGAGGCAAAAACATTCAGTACTTC.

The chain couples TRBV28 to TRBJ1-1; no definite D call. There are 14 residues in the CDR3. Trimming pared 4 bases from V and 3 bases from J, leaving 12 bases between. Germline V gene sequence: CDR1 MDHEN, CDR2 SYDVKM. The CDR3 loop reads CASSSPGSYTEAFF. DNA of the CDR3: TGTGCCAGCAGTTCCCCGGGTAGTTACACTGAAGCTTTCTTT.

This clonotype was counted only a few times. The chain combines TRBV7-8 with TRBJ1-5, with D unclear. Germline V CDR1 and CDR2: SGHVS, FQNEAQ. The ends were cut back, 4 bases at V and 4 bases at J, with 14 bases in the middle. The CDR3 is made up of 15 amino acids. This CDR3 reads CASSSTFGQNQPQHF. CDR3 DNA: TGTGCCAGCAGCTCTACATTCGGTCAGAATCAGCCCCAGCATTTT.

J is TRBJ1-5 and V is TRBV20-1, with D unclear. The CDR3 totals 19 residues. Trimming left V 0 bases short and J 7 bases short, with 28 bases between. CDR1 is DFQATT and CDR2 is SNEGSKA in the germline V gene (reference sequence). The DNA of the CDR3 is TGCAGTGCTAGAGATGAGCTGGTTCCTGATCCAGTTATCAAGCAGCCCCAGCATTTT. Protein product: CSARDELVPDPVIKQPQHF.

This clonotype was seen a few times. The chain has TRBV5-1 and TRBJ1-2; D not resolved. Per germline, CDR1 SGHRS and CDR2 YFSETQ. V was clipped by 5 bases and J by 10 bases, with 21 bases between them. The CDR3 is 14 residues long. The chain's CDR3 is CASRGSLGWEPYTF. CDR3 DNA sequence: TGCGCCAGCAGGGGGAGTCTCGGCTGGGAGCCCTACACCTTC.

V and J are TRBV27 and TRBJ2-2; 14 nucleotides align to TRBD2. V shed 4 bases, J shed 4 bases, and the junction held 5 bases outside the gene matches. The CDR3 is 17 residues long. Germline V gives CDR1 MNHEY, CDR2 SMNVEV (reference sequence). The CDR3 is CASSYGTSGSRTGELFF. The CDR3 nucleotides are TGTGCCAGCAGTTATGGGACTAGCGGGAGCCGCACCGGGGAGCTGTTTTTT.

The chain uses TRBV5-1 and TRBJ1-1; D is perhaps TRBD1 (6 bases). The germline CDR1 and CDR2 sequences are SGHRS and YFSETQ. Deletions cut 1 base from V and 5 bases from J, with 15 bases between. This CDR3 is 15 amino acids long. The DNA of the CDR3 is TGCGCCAGCAGCTTGTCACAGGGTCGGCGGACTGAAGCTTTCTTT. Translating it yields CASSLSQGRRTEAFF.

This clonotype was counted a few times. The V gene is TRBV18, the J gene TRBJ2-5; tentatively, D is TRBD2 (6 bases). V dropped 6 bases and J dropped 5 bases, with 22 bases sitting between them. CDR1 is KGHSH and CDR2 is LQKENI in the germline V gene. This CDR3 is 16 amino acids long. The CDR3 DNA is TGTGCCAGCTCCCGCCGGGAGCTTCCCTTGGTGGAGACCCAGTACTTC. It encodes CASSRRELPLVETQYF. Full variable domain (outside the CDR3, taken from reference TRBV18 and TRBJ2-5): NAGVMQNPRHLVRRRGQEARLRCSPMKGHSHVYWYRQLPEEGLKFMVYLQKENIIDESGMPKERFSAEFPKEGPSILRIQQVVRGDSAAYFCASSRRELPLVETQYFGPGTRLLVL.

This sequence joins TRBV29-1 and TRBJ2-7; D is uncertain. V was clipped by 0 bases and J by 3 bases, with 15 bases between them. Germline-derived CDR1 and CDR2 are SQVTM and ANQGSEA. The CDR3 length is 15 residues. CDR3: CSVEDRRQVGYEQYF. The CDR3 DNA is TGCAGCGTTGAAGATCGAAGGCAGGTCGGCTACGAGCAGTACTTC.

The chain is built from TRBV20-1 and TRBJ1-1; D remains unclear. The germline gives CDR1 DFQATT, CDR2 SNEGSKA (reference sequence). This CDR3 spans 13 amino acids. V shed 8 bases and J shed 3 bases, with 16 bases lying between them. CDR3 in DNA: TGCAGTTTGGAGACCTCCCTAGACACTGAAGCTTTCTTT. This codes for CSLETSLDTEAFF.

This clonotype was detected only a few times. This chain connects TRBV19 to TRBJ2-5; D not resolved. Trimming cost V 5 bases and J 5 bases, with 18 bases left between them. The CDR3 spans 15 residues. Germline CDR1 LNHDA, CDR2 SQIVND (reference sequence). As DNA, the CDR3 is TGTGCCAGTAGTTCGTTTCTTGGGTCTGGGGAGACCCAGTACTTC. Protein product: CASSSFLGSGETQYF.

At least ten counts were recorded for this clonotype. The chain couples TRBV4-1 to TRBJ2-3; D is perhaps TRBD2 (6 bases). Germline values: CDR1 MGHRA, CDR2 YSYEKL. V lost 5 bases and J 1 base, leaving 7 bases between the germline ends. CDR3 size: 13 residues. CDR3: CASSASGTDTQYF. CDR3 DNA: TGCGCCAGCAGCGCTAGCGGCACAGATACGCAGTATTTT.

The chain has TRBV6-1 and TRBJ2-3; TRBD2 agrees at 9 bases. V lost 6 bases, J lost 3 bases, and 16 bases stayed unmatched. The germline CDR1 and CDR2 sequences are MNHNS and SASEGT. The CDR3 sequence is 18 residues long. The CDR3 nucleotides read TGTGCCAGCAGCCCAGGCTCATTAGCGGGAGTATGGACAGATACGCAGTATTTT. Translated: CASSPGSLAGVWTDTQYF.

This chain connects TRBV2 to TRBJ2-2; D possibly corresponds to TRBD1 (6 bases). Germline CDR1 reads SNHLY; CDR2 reads FYNNEI. This CDR3 contains 16 residues. The V and J ends lost 7 bases and 5 bases respectively, with 20 bases between them. CDR3 in amino acids: CASKGRQARGTGELFF. The CDR3 nucleotides are TGTGCCAGCAAAGGTCGACAGGCGAGGGGTACCGGGGAGCTGTTTTTT.